Following are 25 T cell receptor beta chains from one sample sequenced in a study of beta chain features in type 1 diabetes. Study observations and caveats: TCRB CDR3s were moderately but significantly shorter in Type 1 diabetes patients in all four CD4+ subsets.

Expressed TCRB transcripts were sequenced because the isolated RNA had all been reverse transcribed beforehand. Here immunoSEQ multiplex PCR was the method, and the copy in TCRdb shows in-frame clones only, minus some. The repertoire consists of tens of thousands of clones, with about 50% occurring once and the leading ten covering roughly 0.7%. Their antigen targets remain unknown. The sequenced sample was central memory CD4+ T cells from blood. These receptors came from a man in his thirties or forties with type 1 diabetes.

The V call is TRBV2, the J call TRBJ1-6, with D possibly TRBD1 on 6 matching bases. Germline V gene sequence: CDR1 SNHLY, CDR2 FYNNEI. The CDR3 runs to 15 residues. Trimming removed 4 bases from V and 5 bases from J, with 12 bases in between. CDR3 in amino acids: CASSAGHRNNSPLHF. The CDR3 DNA is TGTGCCAGCAGTGCGGGACACAGAAATAATTCACCCCTCCACTTT.

This chain links TRBV4-1 with TRBJ2-5; TRBD2 matches at 11 bases. The CDR3 is made up of 17 amino acids. CDR1 and CDR2 (germline): MGHRA, YSYEKL. Losses at the gene ends were 2 bases for V and 5 bases for J; bases not matched to a gene: 10. The chain's CDR3 is CASSQRSGGASLETQYF. DNA for the CDR3: TGCGCCAGCAGCCAACGTAGCGGGGGGGCTAGTTTGGAGACCCAGTACTTC.

The chain couples TRBV19 to TRBJ1-5, with a tentative D call TRBD1 (6 bases). Germline CDR1 is LNHDA and CDR2 is SQIVND (reference sequence). The V gene lost 7 bases and the J gene lost 4 bases, with 26 bases spanning the gap. The CDR3 sequence is 18 residues long. The CDR3 loop is CASIMSGFGDIRNQPQHF. The DNA for the CDR3 is TGTGCCAGTATTATGAGCGGATTTGGGGACATAAGAAATCAGCCCCAGCATTTT. The full variable domain, in which reference TRBV19 and TRBJ1-5 provide the parts outside the CDR3, is DGGITQSPKYLFRKEGQNVTLSCEQNLNHDAMYWYRQDPGQGLRLIYYSQIVNDFQKGDIAEGYSVSREKKESFPLTVTSAQKNPTAFYLCASIMSGFGDIRNQPQHFGDGTRLSIL.

The rearrangement joins TRBV5-5 to TRBJ2-5, with a tentative D call TRBD2 (6 bases). Trimming took 4 bases from V and 1 from J, leaving 14 bases between them. CDR1 and CDR2 from the germline V gene are SGHKS and YYEKEE (reference sequence). This CDR3 comprises 15 residues. The CDR3 nucleotides read TGTGCCAGCAGCCGATCTGCGGGGTCCCAAGAGACCCAGTACTTC. Its translation: CASSRSAGSQETQYF. Full variable domain (rest looked up from reference TRBV5-5 and TRBJ2-5): DAGVTQSPTHLIKTRGQQVTLRCSPISGHKSVSWYQQVLGQGPQFIFQYYEKEERGRGNFPDRFSARQFPNYSSELNVNALLLGDSALYLCASSRSAGSQETQYFGPGTRLLVL.

This rearrangement joins TRBV10-2 to TRBJ1-6; the match to TRBD1 covers 10 bases. This CDR3 spans 14 amino acids. Trimming cost V 6 bases and J 8 bases; bases outside gene matches: 4. Germline V gene lookup returns CDR1 WSHSY and CDR2 SAAADI. CDR3 DNA: TGCGCCAGCAGCCGGGACAGGGGTTATTCACCCCTCCACTTT. Its translation: CASSRDRGYSPLHF.

A few counts support this clone. The chain is built from TRBV7-6 and TRBJ2-5; TRBD1 agrees at 8 bases. The CDR3 contains 15 residues. Looked up from germline, CDR1 is SGHVS and CDR2 is FNYEAQ. V shed 0 bases, J shed 7 bases, and the junction held 7 bases outside the gene matches. The CDR3 spells CASSLAGRGRGTQYF. CDR3 sequence (DNA): TGTGCCAGCAGCTTAGCGGGCAGGGGGCGAGGGACCCAGTACTTC.

This clone was recorded a few times. This chain links TRBV5-4 with TRBJ2-3; perhaps TRBD1 as D (7 bases). The CDR3 is 17 amino acids. Trimming took off 4 bases at V and 1 base at J, with 19 bases between the two ends. The V gene's germline CDR1 is SGHNT and CDR2 YYREEE (reference sequence). The CDR3 DNA reads as TGTGCCAGCAGCCCGGCCTATGGAGGGGGCGGCACAGATACGCAGTATTTT. Translation: CASSPAYGGGGTDTQYF.

This clone was detected only a few times. The V and J genes are TRBV7-2 and TRBJ2-5; D is ambiguous. Per the germline V gene, CDR1 is SGHTA and CDR2 is FQGNSA. The CDR3 consists of 11 residues. Trimming stripped 5 bases from V and 1 base from J, with 2 bases between. CDR3 in DNA: TGTGCCAGCAGCCTCCAAGAGACCCAGTACTTC. Translation gives CASSLQETQYF.

The chain couples TRBV6-5 to TRBJ1-1; possible D gene TRBD1, 5 bases. The CDR3 covers 12 residues. V was trimmed by 9 bases and J by 3 bases, leaving 11 bases between them. The germline V gene encodes CDR1 MNHEY and CDR2 SVGAGI. The CDR3 coding sequence is TGTGCCAGTTCCAGGGCGGACACTGAAGCTTTCTTT. Protein: CASSRADTEAFF.

The V gene is TRBV7-9, the J gene TRBJ2-4; 8 bases match TRBD2. This CDR3 spans 15 amino acids. With V trimmed by 2 bases and J by 3 bases, 3 bases remained unmatched. Looked up from germline, CDR1 is SEHNR and CDR2 is FQNEAQ (reference sequence). The CDR3 loop reads CASSLRGGSKNIQYF. The CDR3, as DNA: TGTGCCAGCAGCTTACGGGGGGGCAGCAAAAACATTCAGTACTTC.

J is TRBJ2-5 and V is TRBV11-2, with TRBD1 identical over 8 bases. Germline loops: CDR1 SGHAT, CDR2 FQNNGV. V was pared by 1 base and J by 4 bases, with 2 bases of the junction left unmatched. The CDR3 consists of 14 residues. For the CDR3, the DNA is TGTGCCAGCAGCTTAGTTGGACAGGGAGAGACCCAGTACTTC. Residues: CASSLVGQGETQYF.

This rearrangement joins TRBV9 to TRBJ2-2; 9 bases agree with TRBD2. Germline V gives CDR1 SGDLS, CDR2 YYNGEE. The CDR3 contains 15 residues. The trim removed 3 bases at V and 7 bases at J, leaving 7 bases unmatched. The chain's CDR3 is CASSEGTSLVGELFF. For the CDR3, the DNA is TGTGCCAGCAGCGAGGGGACTAGCCTAGTCGGGGAGCTGTTTTTT.

The chain employs TRBV11-2 and TRBJ2-3; the match to TRBD2 covers 11 bases. CDR3 length: 18 amino acids. CDR1 is SGHAT, CDR2 FQNNGV, per germline. The V gene end was trimmed by 5 bases and the J gene end by 2 bases; junction bases not matched to a gene: 12. CDR3 nucleotides: TGTGCCAGCAGCCACGGACTAGCGGGTGCAGAGGTCACAGATACGCAGTATTTT. Protein product: CASSHGLAGAEVTDTQYF.

Here the CDR3 DNA reads TGTGCCAGCAGCCTGTCCGGGAAAATGAACACTGAAGCTTTCTTT. It yields the protein CASSLSGKMNTEAFF. This sequence joins TRBV6-1 and TRBJ1-1; D is ambiguous. This CDR3 region has 15 residues. The V end was cut by 6 bases, the J end by 0 bases, with 14 bases between. Germline V gene sequence: CDR1 MNHNS, CDR2 SASEGT.

This clone was found a few times. This chain uses TRBV5-4 with TRBJ2-3, with D uncertain. Germline-derived CDR1 and CDR2 are SGHNT and YYREEE (reference sequence). Deletions cut 5 bases from V and 2 bases from J, with 9 bases between. The CDR3 is 13 amino acids. DNA for the CDR3: TGTGCCAGCAGGCCGGTTTCCACAGATACGCAGTATTTT. This encodes CASRPVSTDTQYF.

A few counts support this clone. DNA for the CDR3: TGTGCCACCAGCAGAGAAGAAGCTCGGCAGTTCTTC. The encoded protein is CATSREEARQFF. This sequence joins TRBV15 and TRBJ2-1; unclear D gene. CDR3 size: 12 residues. V was trimmed by 0 bases and J by 12 bases, leaving 9 bases between them. Germline-derived CDR1 and CDR2 are LNHNV and YYDKDF (reference sequence).

In this sample, this clone turned up a few times. This chain connects TRBV11-1 to TRBJ1-1, with 9 bases fitting TRBD1. CDR3 length: 12 amino acids. J was trimmed by 10 bases and V by 4 bases; bases with no gene match: 4. CDR1 is SGHAT, CDR2 FQDESV, per germline (reference sequence). The CDR3 DNA reads as TGTGCCAGCAGCTCGGGGACAGGGAGAGCTTTCTTT. It is translated as CASSSGTGRAFF.

This clone has a single count. This chain joins TRBV19 and TRBJ1-6, with a tentative D call TRBD1 (6 bases). Germline V gives CDR1 LNHDA, CDR2 SQIVND (reference sequence). The V end lost 9 bases, the J end lost 2 bases, and 14 bases lay between the germline ends. The CDR3 is 15 amino acids. CDR3 coding DNA: TGTGCCAGCGCCGGGGGGGCACCCTATAATTCACCCCTCCACTTT. Amino acid sequence: CASAGGAPYNSPLHF.

This clone was found a few times. The chain employs TRBV18 and TRBJ1-1; 8 nucleotides match TRBD1. Germline trimming cut 6 bases from V and 6 bases from J; bases unmatched to any gene: 9. The CDR3 consists of 14 residues. Germline V lookup: CDR1 KGHSH, CDR2 LQKENI. The CDR3 sequence: CASSPGQVVAEAFF. The DNA for the CDR3 is TGTGCCAGCTCCCCGGGACAGGTGGTCGCTGAAGCTTTCTTT.

The chain couples TRBV19 to TRBJ2-5; D may be TRBD2 (6 bases). Trimming cost V 3 bases and J 1 base, with 18 bases left between them. The CDR3 loop spans 17 amino acids. Germline lookup yields CDR1 LNHDA and CDR2 SQIVND (reference sequence). CDR3 bases: TGTGCCAGTAGTATTGAAGGTTTTGCGGGGACCCAAGAGACCCAGTACTTC. It translates to CASSIEGFAGTQETQYF.

The V gene is TRBV9, the J gene TRBJ2-5; TRBD2 agrees at 7 bases. Germline CDR1 reads SGDLS; CDR2 reads YYNGEE. This CDR3 has 13 residues. With V trimmed by 3 bases and J by 5 bases, 4 bases remained unmatched. The CDR3, as DNA: TGTGCCAGCAGCGCCCTCGGGGGGGAGACCCAGTACTTC. Its protein is CASSALGGETQYF.

The chain is built from TRBV9 and TRBJ2-2, with D possibly matching TRBD1 (7 bases). The CDR3 consists of 16 residues. CDR1 is SGDLS, CDR2 YYNGEE, per germline. Trimming cost V 0 bases and J 2 bases, with 11 bases left between them. The CDR3 nucleotides read TGTGCCAGCAGCGTAGGCAGGGGGGCCAACACCGGGGAGCTGTTTTTT. Amino acids: CASSVGRGANTGELFF.

In this sample, this clone turned up a few times. The rearrangement links TRBV20-1 to TRBJ1-2; 8 bases match TRBD1. Trimming removed 5 bases from V and 8 bases from J; junction bases left unmatched: 4. From germline, CDR1 is DFQATT and CDR2 SNEGSKA (reference sequence). This CDR3 has 11 amino acids. CDR3 amino acids: CSAPRGRGYTF. The CDR3 coding sequence is TGCAGTGCTCCCAGGGGGCGAGGCTACACCTTC.

This rearrangement joins TRBV30 to TRBJ2-7, with 9 bases aligning to TRBD1. CDR3 length equals 13 residues. CDR1 is GTSNPN, CDR2 SVGIG, per germline (reference sequence). The V and J ends lost 3 bases and 5 bases, in that order; junction bases with no gene match: 5. The CDR3 sequence: CAWSRDRENEQYF. CDR3 coding DNA: TGTGCCTGGAGCCGGGACAGGGAAAACGAGCAGTACTTC. Full variable domain (missing parts from reference TRBV30 and TRBJ2-7): SQTIHQWPATLVQPVGSPLSLECTVEGTSNPNLYWYRQAAGRGLQLLFYSVGIGQISSEVPQNLSASRPQDRQFILSSKKLLLSDSGFYLCAWSRDRENEQYFGPGTRLTVT.

The chain has TRBV29-1 and TRBJ2-7, with 9 bases aligning to TRBD1. Trimming removed 6 bases from V and 5 bases from J; junction bases left unmatched: 11. The CDR3 loop spans 14 amino acids. Germline loops: CDR1 SQVTM, CDR2 ANQGSEA. In DNA form, the CDR3 reads TGCAGCGTCCAAGGACAGGGGATAGTCAACGAGCAGTACTTC. Translating it yields CSVQGQGIVNEQYF.